The next 23 T cell receptor beta chains were all read from a single sample in a study of CXCR3-negative and CXCR3-positive naive CD8 T cells. For these TCRs, the target antigens are not known. Study findings and constraints: Greater hydrophobicity was found in TRB CDR3s of CXCR3-positive naive cells than of CXCR3-negative naive cells.

The method, 5' RACE with UMI labels, was used to prepare the TRB cDNA libraries. Following a re-call of the 5' RACE reads, TCRdb has one entry per CDR3 protein and lacks DNA. The record lists around 130,000 distinct CDR3 sequences, of which the ten most abundant hold around 0.54%. Sequencing used naive CXCR3+ CD8+ T cells from blood. Subset indicated: CD45RO-CCR7+CD27+CD95- naive CD8+ T cells expressing CXCR3 (TNR3+). The source of these receptors is a human donor in good health. Some clones in this sample may be carry-over from other donors' samples.

The J gene is TRBJ2-2, the V gene TRBV29-1; TCRdb gives TRBD1 as the D gene, but with no DNA this cannot be confirmed. CDR1 is SQVTM, CDR2 ANQGSEA, per germline. CDR3 length equals 12 residues. This CDR3 is CSVADSTGELFF.

The chain recombines TRBV4-3 with TRBJ2-1. Germline V gene sequence: CDR1 LGHNA, CDR2 YSLEER. The CDR3 consists of 12 residues. This CDR3 reads CASSQGTNEQFF.

This chain uses TRBV7-3 with TRBJ1-1. This CDR3 has 15 residues. Germline V CDR1 and CDR2: SGHTA, FQGTGA. The CDR3 is CASSSSRDQYTEAFF.

The V gene is TRBV29-1, the J gene TRBJ2-7. The CDR3 is 12 residues long. The germline V gene encodes CDR1 SQVTM and CDR2 ANQGSEA. The CDR3 protein is CSVEYKVGEQYF.

The chain is built from TRBV7-3 and TRBJ2-3. The CDR3 totals 16 residues. Germline CDR1 SGHTA, CDR2 FQGTGA. This CDR3 reads CASSFSWSLRTDTQYF.

The rearrangement joins TRBV6-2 or TRBV6-3 to TRBJ2-7; TCRdb indicates TRBD1, and absent DNA this call remains unverified. The germline V gene has CDR1 MNHEY and CDR2 SVGEGT. This CDR3 region has 14 residues. This CDR3 reads CASSQGDIAYEQYF.

The chain links TRBV29-1 to TRBJ2-3; there is no DNA to check the TCRdb D call of TRBD2. Germline V CDR1 and CDR2: SQVTM, ANQGSEA. There are 16 residues in the CDR3. CDR3: CSVEGPRLGSTDTQYF.

V usage is TRBV12-3 or TRBV12-4 and J usage is TRBJ1-5; the D call from TCRdb, TRBD1, cannot be confirmed without DNA. The CDR3 contains 18 residues. The CDR3 region is CASSSRRTGIIDYQPQHF.

This chain links TRBV7-9 with TRBJ2-1; TCRdb designates TRBD2, a call that cannot be tested without DNA. The CDR3 has 16 residues. Per the germline V gene, CDR1 is SEHNR and CDR2 is FQNEAQ (reference sequence). CDR3 sequence reads: CASTRDPPGLANEQFF.

V and J are TRBV5-1 and TRBJ2-1; TCRdb's D call, TRBD2, is unchecked because there is no DNA. CDR3 size: 15 residues. The germline gives CDR1 SGHRS, CDR2 YFSETQ. The CDR3 sequence: CASSLGLAGDEKQFF. Variable domain in full (rest from reference TRBV5-1 and TRBJ2-1): KAGVTQTPRYLIKTRGQQVTLSCSPISGHRSVSWYQQTPGQGLQFLFEYFSETQRNKGNFPGRFSGRQFSNSRSEMNVSTLELGDSALYLCASSLGLAGDEKQFFGPGTRLTVL.

The chain combines TRBV28 with TRBJ2-7; TCRdb picks TRBD2, but there is no DNA to check that call. In germline, CDR1 is MDHEN, CDR2 SYDVKM. CDR3 length: 13 amino acids. The CDR3 region is CASKIAGTYEQYF.

The chain combines TRBV30 with TRBJ2-7; the TRBD1 assignment by TCRdb is unverifiable without DNA. The germline V gene has CDR1 GTSNPN and CDR2 SVGIG (reference sequence). The CDR3 length is 14 residues. The CDR3 protein is CAWHPGTPGYEQYF. Using reference TRBV30 and TRBJ2-7 for the parts outside the CDR3, the full variable domain is SQTIHQWPATLVQPVGSPLSLECTVEGTSNPNLYWYRQAAGRGLQLLFYSVGIGQISSEVPQNLSASRPQDRQFILSSKKLLLSDSGFYLCAWHPGTPGYEQYFGPGTRLTVT.

The chain employs TRBV7-3 and TRBJ2-4; checking the TCRdb D call of TRBD1 is not possible without DNA. Germline V gene data show CDR1 as SGHTA and CDR2 as FQGTGA. The CDR3 runs 17 residues. This CDR3 is CASSLGLGRGAENIQYF.

The chain combines TRBV11-2 with TRBJ2-1; TCRdb's assignment of TRBD2 cannot be checked, as there is no DNA. Germline CDR1 reads SGHAT; CDR2 reads FQNNGV. There are 15 residues in the CDR3. CDR3 amino acids: CASSLLGEVGNEQFF. The variable domain in full, with the rest retrieved from reference TRBV11-2 and TRBJ2-1, is EAGVAQSPRYKIIEKRQSVAFWCNPISGHATLYWYQQILGQGPKLLIQFQNNGVVDDSQLPKDRFSAERLKGVDSTLKIQPAKLEDSAVYLCASSLLGEVGNEQFFGPGTRLTVL.

The V call is TRBV7-6, the J call TRBJ2-5; TCRdb names TRBD1, which stays unverified in the absence of DNA. CDR3 size: 15 residues. Germline V gives CDR1 SGHVS, CDR2 FNYEAQ. The CDR3 region is CASSLTSGGQETQYF. Full variable domain (remainder filled in from reference TRBV7-6 and TRBJ2-5): GAGVSQSPRYKVTKRGQDVALRCDPISGHVSLYWYRQALGQGPEFLTYFNYEAQQDKSGLPNDRFSAERPEGSISTLTIQRTEQRDSAMYRCASSLTSGGQETQYFGPGTRLLVL.

The V gene is TRBV29-1, the J gene TRBJ2-1; TCRdb's D call of TRBD1 is untestable without DNA. Germline lookup yields CDR1 SQVTM and CDR2 ANQGSEA. This CDR3 contains 15 residues. CDR3 in amino acids: CSVLSGGAGFDEQFF.

The V and J genes are TRBV7-2 and TRBJ2-7. Germline CDR1 reads SGHTA; CDR2 reads FQGNSA. The CDR3 runs to 14 residues. The CDR3: CASSSIGASYEQYF.

The chain combines TRBV28 with TRBJ1-5. CDR3 size: 18 residues. Germline V CDR1 and CDR2: MDHEN, SYDVKM. CDR3 amino acids: CASSLSGPTLGSNQPQHF.

The chain carries TRBV7-9 and TRBJ1-3; the TCRdb call, TRBD1, lacks DNA for checking. Germline V gene data show CDR1 as SEHNR and CDR2 as FQNEAQ (reference sequence). This CDR3 is 16 amino acids long. The chain's CDR3 is CASSWTGGASGNTIYF.

The chain couples TRBV11-2 to TRBJ2-6; lacking DNA, the TRBD1 call made by TCRdb goes unchecked. The length of the CDR3 is 19 residues. Germline lookup yields CDR1 SGHAT and CDR2 FQNNGV. CDR3: CASSLETVQVLSGANVLTF.

The chain combines TRBV12-5 with TRBJ2-1; TCRdb gives TRBD2 as the D gene, but with no DNA this cannot be confirmed. This CDR3 has 14 residues. Germline CDR1 reads LGHNT; CDR2 reads FRNRAP. CDR3 residues: CASGFGLAANEQFF.

This chain uses TRBV15 with TRBJ2-1; TCRdb's D gene call, TRBD2, goes unchecked for lack of DNA. This CDR3 is 16 amino acids long. CDR1 is LNHNV and CDR2 is YYDKDF in the germline V gene (reference sequence). The CDR3: CATSRDSGRLYDEQFF.

This sequence joins TRBV4-1 and TRBJ1-1; as DNA is missing, the TRBD1 call by TCRdb cannot be tested. The CDR3 covers 18 residues. The germline CDR1 and CDR2 sequences are MGHRA and YSYEKL. CDR3: CASSQHVPDNYVNTEAFF.